Listed below are T cell receptor beta chains from one sample, sequenced in a study of blood T cell repertoires in COVID-19. Only in-frame clones appear in the TCRdb table, and some are missing; sequencing was by immunoSEQ multiplex PCR. This sample has approximately 93,000 clones, with roughly 78% found just once. Sequenced sample: peripheral blood. Receptors originate from an elderly woman with acute or convalescent COVID-19. CDR3s include the opening cysteine and the closing phenylalanine or tryptophan.

>TRBJ1-4|TRBV5-1
CASSLQGVANEKLFF
>TRBJ2-7|TRBV19
CASSSGLAGPYEQYF
>TRBJ1-5|TRBV18
CASSPSGQSYSNQPQHF
>TRBJ2-1|TRBV12-5
CASGLIGMAGGPYNEQFF
>TRBJ2-1|TRBV4-2
CASSQDLTSGGFNEQFF
>TRBJ2-5|TRBV2
CASNGRGLETQYF
>TRBJ2-4|TRBV19
CASSQGAKNIQYF
>TRBJ2-7|TRBV7-2
CASSLVDNRGYEQYF
>TRBJ1-2|TRBV29-1
CSVVAGDFYGYTF
>TRBJ2-5|TRBV19
CASSIGASGTQETQYF
>TRBJ1-2|TRBV7-2
CASGYGGGYTF
>TRBJ1-4|TRBV9
CASSEGAANEKLFF
>TRBJ1-2|TRBV19
CASKGGRVSDGYTF
>TRBJ2-3|TRBV7-9
CASSHPGGPTDTQYF
>TRBJ2-7|TRBV9
CASSVGTGSSYEQYF
>TRBJ1-2|TRBV20-1
CSAYLNPAATF
>TRBJ1-2|TRBV6-5
CASSRTPNYGYTF
>TRBJ2-3|TRBV2
CASTRWRGRTDTQYF
>TRBJ2-7|TRBV3-1/TRBV3-2
CASSQAGGEQYF
>TRBJ2-7|TRBV18
CASSQPGQGSYEQYF
>TRBJ2-7|TRBV13
CASSLNGGTSYEQYF
>TRBJ2-2|TRBV6-5
CASSYSSESGELFF
>TRBJ1-1|TRBV27
CASSWGENTEAFF
>TRBJ1-2|TRBV9
CASSPQGQGSISYTF
>TRBJ1-4|TRBV13
CASSESRTSQNLFF
>TRBJ2-5|TRBV5-1
CASSSPQGYQETQYF
>TRBJ2-5|TRBV13
CASSPPQRGARETQYF
>TRBJ2-7|TRBV24-1
CATERTGSSYEQYF
>TRBJ2-7|TRBV5-4
CASSFYYEQYF
>TRBJ2-7|TRBV9
CASSPGLNEQYF
>TRBJ2-5|TRBV6-2/TRBV6-3
CASSRQGVETQYF
>TRBJ2-1|TRBV24-1
CATSGANFYNEQFF
>TRBJ2-3|TRBV18
CASSTSGTTDTQYF
>TRBJ2-1|TRBV30
CALGGLAGGLVNEQFF
>TRBJ1-1|TRBV11-3
CASSLGTGCLAFF
>TRBJ1-1|TRBV2
CASSPSGDTEAFF
>TRBJ2-1|TRBV2
CASSEEQFLYNEQFF
>TRBJ2-3|TRBV4-2
CASSQVSSGGTESTDTQYF
>TRBJ2-1|TRBV5-1
CASSLGAGGSYNEQFF
>TRBJ1-5|TRBV7-2
CASSLRDSQPQHF
>TRBJ2-5|TRBV27
CASSLLGSRATQYF
>TRBJ2-3|TRBV5-6
CASSGGLTRTDTQYF
>TRBJ1-6|TRBV30
CATGAEVLHF
>TRBJ1-2|TRBV27
CASSFWDSRNYGYTF
>TRBJ2-7|TRBV15
CATSREQGRYEQYF
>TRBJ1-5|TRBV2
CASSRGQGADQPQHF
>TRBJ1-5|TRBV7-9
CASSLGRWFEGNQPQHF